The rows below give T cell receptor beta chains drawn from one sample of a study of OX40 agonist ivuxolimab in advanced cancers. Some clones are missing from TCRdb's copy, which holds only in-frame ones; the method was immunoSEQ multiplex PCR. Among 91,000 or so clones, less than 95% were seen once, and the ten largest hold roughly 0.17%. The specimen comprised CD4+ or CD8+ T cells sorted from blood, sampled in a trial of the OX40 agonist ivuxolimab. Receptors originate from an adult with an advanced solid tumor such as melanoma, head and neck, liver or kidney cancer. Both conserved end residues are part of each CDR3. D genes are given only for firm matches.

>TRBV19|TRBJ1-1|.
CASAQGLNTEAFF
>TRBV18|TRBJ2-7|.
CASSPGQGTYEQYF
>TRBV2|TRBJ1-5|.
CASSEGRVQPQHF
>TRBV5-4|TRBJ2-7|.
CASSLATAGRYEQYF
>TRBV18|TRBJ2-1|TRBD1
CASSPPAGGIRNEQFF
>TRBV7-9|TRBJ2-7|TRBD1
CASSLYPDRAYEQYF
>TRBV28|TRBJ1-1|TRBD1
CASSLLDRGAFF
>TRBV19|TRBJ2-3|TRBD2
CASSIETSGYTDTQYF
>TRBV30|TRBJ2-2|.
CAWSTQDGGELFF
>TRBV6-5|TRBJ2-7|TRBD2
CASSSPSGGTYEQYF
>TRBV5-1|TRBJ2-3|.
CASRDRRRLESTDTQYF
>TRBV7-2|TRBJ2-5|TRBD2
CASSLKLASGGQETQYF
>TRBV28|TRBJ1-5|TRBD1
CASRRQGYQPQHF
>TRBV7-9|TRBJ2-1|TRBD1
CASSLVDRVEREQFF
>TRBV19|TRBJ2-7|TRBD1
CASSIRDRTYEQYF
>TRBV7-3|TRBJ2-3|TRBD2
CASSLAVSGTDTQYF
>TRBV28|TRBJ2-7|.
CASSLWDLDNSSYEQYF
>TRBV4-1|TRBJ1-1|.
CASSQVIRTTKNTEAFF
>TRBV6-1|TRBJ1-5|.
CASSEGLRVFSNQPQHF